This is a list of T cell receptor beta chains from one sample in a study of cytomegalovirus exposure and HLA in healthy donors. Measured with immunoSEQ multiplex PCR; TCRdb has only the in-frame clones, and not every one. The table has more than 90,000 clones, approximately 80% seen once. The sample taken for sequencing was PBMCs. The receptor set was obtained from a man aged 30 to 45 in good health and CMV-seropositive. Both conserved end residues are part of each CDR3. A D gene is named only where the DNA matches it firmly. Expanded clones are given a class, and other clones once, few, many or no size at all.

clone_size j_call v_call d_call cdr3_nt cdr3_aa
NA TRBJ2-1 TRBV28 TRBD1 TGTGCCAGCAGTTTATCTGGGACAGGGATCTCGGATGAGCAGTTCTTC CASSLSGTGISDEQFF
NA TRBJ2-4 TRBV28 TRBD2 TGTGCCAGCACCGCCGGGGGGGAAAACATTCAGTACTTC CASTAGGENIQYF
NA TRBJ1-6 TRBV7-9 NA TGTGCCAGCAGCTTAGTCGGGTTAAATTCACCCCTCCACTTT CASSLVGLNSPLHF
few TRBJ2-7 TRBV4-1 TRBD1 TGCGCCAGCAGCCAAGATAGCAGGGGGATTATGGGCGAGCAGTACTTC CASSQDSRGIMGEQYF
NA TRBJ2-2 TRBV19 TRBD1 TGTGCCAGTAGCCGCAGACAGGGAAACACCGGGGAGCTGTTTTTT CASSRRQGNTGELFF
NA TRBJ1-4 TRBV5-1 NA TGCGCCAGCAGCTTCGGAGGGACGGATGAAAAACTGTTTTTT CASSFGGTDEKLFF
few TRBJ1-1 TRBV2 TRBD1 TGTGCCAGCAGTGAAGCGACAGGGTACACTGAAGCTTTCTTT CASSEATGYTEAFF
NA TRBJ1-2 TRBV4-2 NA TGTGCCAGCAGCTCGACCCTAGCTAACTATGGCTACACCTTC CASSSTLANYGYTF
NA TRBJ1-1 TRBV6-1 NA TGTGCCAGCCGTCCTTGGGGGGTCAGTGAAGCTTTCTTT CASRPWGVSEAFF
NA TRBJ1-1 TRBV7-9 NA TGTGCCAGCAGCTTAGGTACAGGGAACACTGAAGCTTTCTTT CASSLGTGNTEAFF